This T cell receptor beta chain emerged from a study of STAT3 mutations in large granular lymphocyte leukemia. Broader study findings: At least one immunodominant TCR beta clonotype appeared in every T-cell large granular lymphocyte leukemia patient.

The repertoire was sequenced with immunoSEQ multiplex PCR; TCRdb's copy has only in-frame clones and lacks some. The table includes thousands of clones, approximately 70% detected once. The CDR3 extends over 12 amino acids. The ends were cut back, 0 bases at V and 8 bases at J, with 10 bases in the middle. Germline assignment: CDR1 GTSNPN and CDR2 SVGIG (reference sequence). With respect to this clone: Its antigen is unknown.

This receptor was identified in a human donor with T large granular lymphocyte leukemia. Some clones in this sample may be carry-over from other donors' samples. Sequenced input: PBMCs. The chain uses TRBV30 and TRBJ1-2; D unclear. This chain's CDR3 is CAWSVPRQGYTF. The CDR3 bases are TGTGCCTGGAGTGTACCGCGGCAGGGCTACACCTTC.